This T cell receptor beta chain was profiled in a study of PD-1 blockade in classical Hodgkin lymphoma (dated by TCRdb to 2019 to 2021). Context from the whole study: Nivolumab dosing was 3 mg/kg intravenously every 2 weeks, continuing until either disease progression or unacceptable toxicity. To define a peripheral blood immune signature of response to PD-1 blockade in classical Hodgkin lymphoma, the study combined TCR beta sequencing with CyTOF.

Comments on this clone: The specificity of this receptor is unknown. The sample holds no much larger clone one base away, and base qualities are not on file.

Genomic DNA was isolated using the Qiagen DNeasy kit from unsorted PBMCs as well as from negatively selected CD4+ and CD8+ fractions. Using primers that anneal to V and J segments, immunoSEQ multiplex PCR amplified the TCR beta CDR3 regions. A synthetic immune receptor repertoire was used to minimize amplification bias, and any remaining bias was removed computationally after sequencing. The source study handled its data this way. Repertoire diversity was quantified as the Shannon entropy index using custom Python scripts. The unsorted, CD4+ and CD8+ repertoires were each analyzed separately, with the exception of combined analyses, where CD4+ and CD8+ sequences were merged in silico. Clonal expansion was defined as a frequency increase of at least 2-fold after treatment compared with C1D1, and clones undetected at baseline were assigned a pseudocount of 0.5. Singleton clones were defined as clones with 0 or 1 copy at C1D1, and non-singleton clones were defined as clones with 2 or more copies. Clones expanded in unsorted samples were annotated as CD4+, CD8+ or unknown by matching protein sequences in sorted samples from the same patient. Wilcoxon tests on paired samples were used to test diversity changes from C1D1 to C4D1. TCRdb holds this immuneACCESS table with in-frame rearrangements only. Some clones are missing; in checked studies, unresolved V genes explain under half, and the rest has no known cause. V and J calls and clone size are copied from that table; D and trimming were computed from the DNA. A total of some 41,000 clones appear in this sample, over 65% of them only once. Approximately 2.9% of the sample belongs to the ten largest clones.

The time point label on this specimen signifies: cycle 2 day 1 (C2D1) of nivolumab. All trial patients had relapsed after autologous stem cell transplantation, with cohorts A, B and C differing in prior brentuximab vedotin exposure. The trial cohort comprised 60 or so patients with relapsed/refractory classical Hodgkin lymphoma whose best overall responses were complete response, partial response or progressive disease. In the multi-cohort phase II CheckMate 205 trial, trial patients received single-agent nivolumab. An independent review committee assessed best overall response by applying the 2007 International Working Group response criteria. Trial PBMCs were obtained immediately prior to nivolumab initiation (C1D1) and on therapy at cycle 2 day 1 and cycle 4 day 1. Peripheral blood was collected in 8 mL Vacutainer Cell Preparation Tubes, from which PBMCs were isolated by centrifugation and then cryopreserved.

General conclusions and limits of the study: CD4+ but not CD8+ TCR diversity rose significantly by C4D1 (p=0.0027 vs p=0.16), most apparent in complete responders (p=0.02). Among trial patients, those achieving complete response had baseline diversity similar to that of newly diagnosed patients, while diversity was significantly lower in partial responders and progressors. Baseline TCR diversity was reported as lower in newly diagnosed patients than in healthy donors, and lower still in relapsed/refractory patients. Only a single clinical trial cohort was studied, and what caused the repertoire differences, possibly disease activity or prior therapy, remained undefined. Lower diversity was observed in patients in whom nivolumab was started less than 1 year after ASCT, and these patients were excluded from later analyses so that confounding by immune reconstitution would be avoided.

Trimmed from V: 4 bases; trimmed from J: 2 bases; junction bases lacking a gene match: 13. CDR1 and CDR2 are drawn from the germline V gene (reference sequence): LNHDA, SQIVND. Counted from cysteine to phenylalanine, this CDR3 has 17 amino acids. The read is trimmed to its CDR3 DNA, 51 bases read in frame from base 1. The V gene is TRBV19 and the J gene is TRBJ1-2, with TRBD1 matching 7 junction bases. The origin of this receptor is a human donor with classical Hodgkin lymphoma. Sequences were derived from peripheral blood mononuclear cells (PBMCs), sampled before the second cycle of nivolumab. The nucleotide sequence reads TGTGCCAGTAGTAGCCCTTATAAACAGGGGAGGAACTATGGCTACACCTTC. Translated, this is CASSSPYKQGRNYGYTF.